The following is a T cell receptor (beta chain) sequence with its context. What it recognizes is unknown. The data were taken from a study of CD4 T cells in relation to SARS-CoV-2 and coronaviruses. For around ten days, around 10^5 sorted CD4+ cells grew with T cell-depleted PBMCs and CEF. Broader study findings: The cross-reactivity analysis covered only spike protein, not other viral proteins.

Germline V gene sequence: CDR1 MNHNY, CDR2 SVGAGI (reference sequence). The CDR3 spans 15 residues. The ends lost 4 bases at V and 3 bases at J; junction bases unmatched: 5. Repertoires were generated with immunoSEQ multiplex PCR, while TCRdb's copy carries only in-frame clones and drops some. The table has some 40,000 clones, roughly 80% seen once. The V call is TRBV6-6, the J call TRBJ2-7; 11 bases agree with TRBD2. The sequencing sample was made of naive CD4+ T cells from PBMCs, cultured in vitro. Subset denoted: naive CD4+ T cells isolated by negative enrichment. The source is an adult with COVID-19. The CDR3 coding sequence is TGTGCCAGCAGTTCCCACACTAGCGGGGGCTACGAGCAGTACTTC. It specifies CASSSHTSGGYEQYF.